A single sample is the source of the 16 T cell receptor beta chains below, sequenced in a study of cytomegalovirus exposure and HLA in healthy donors. In the PCR, 60 Vbeta and 13 Jbeta primers were used. Profiled with immunoSEQ multiplex PCR; TCRdb holds only in-frame clones, not every one. In the table there are about 150,000 clones, 70% to 80% of which are singletons. Sample: PBMCs. These receptor sequences come from a woman aged 40 to 50 in good health and CMV-seronegative.

The rearrangement uses TRBV7-2 and TRBJ2-7, with a weak D call TRBD1 (6 bases). The germline V gene encodes CDR1 SGHTA and CDR2 FQGNSA. The CDR3 extends over 14 amino acids. The V end was cut by 1 base, the J end by 3 bases, with 10 bases between. The CDR3 bases are TGTGCCAGCAGCTTAGTCGGACAGAGCTACGAGCAGTACTTC. Translation gives CASSLVGQSYEQYF.

On this clone: Distinct nucleotide sequences in the sample also encode this CDR3. V is TRBV27 and J is TRBJ2-1, with D maybe TRBD1 (5 bases). V lost 6 bases and J lost 4, with 10 bases in between. CDR1 MNHEY and CDR2 SMNVEV come from the germline V gene (reference sequence). CDR3 length: 13 residues. The CDR3 here is CASSLTGYNEQFF. The CDR3 nucleotides are TGTGCCAGCAGCCTAACAGGATACAATGAGCAGTTCTTC.

The rearrangement joins TRBV25-1 to TRBJ1-1, with D maybe TRBD1 (5 bases). The CDR3 covers 14 residues. Trimming left V 5 bases short and J 1 base short, with 11 bases between. Germline V lookup: CDR1 MGHDK, CDR2 SYGVNS. The DNA of the CDR3 is TGTGCCAGCAGTTGGGGCGGGGGGAACACTGAAGCTTTCTTT. This encodes CASSWGGGNTEAFF.

This chain links TRBV27 with TRBJ1-1; D possibly corresponds to TRBD1 (5 bases). CDR1 is MNHEY, CDR2 SMNVEV, per germline (reference sequence). Trimming pared 7 bases from V and 3 bases from J, leaving 12 bases between. The CDR3 has 13 residues. In nucleotides, the CDR3 is TGTGCCAGCACCTCAGGGTCGTACACTGAAGCTTTCTTT. Translating gives CASTSGSYTEAFF.

The chain links TRBV15 to TRBJ1-2, with D perhaps TRBD1 (6 bases). The V and J ends lost 6 bases and 3 bases respectively, with 23 bases between them. Germline V gene data show CDR1 as LNHNV and CDR2 as YYDKDF (reference sequence). CDR3 length equals 17 residues. CDR3 sequence: CATSRRTGPSRHYGYTF. In DNA, the CDR3 is TGTGCCACCAGTCGCCGAACAGGGCCCTCACGCCACTATGGCTACACCTTC.

The V and J genes are TRBV7-9 and TRBJ2-2; D gene unclear. V was clipped by 3 bases and J by 6 bases, with 2 bases between them. The CDR3 covers 11 residues. CDR1 SEHNR and CDR2 FQNEAQ come from the germline V gene (reference sequence). The CDR3 DNA reads as TGTGCCAGCAGCTTCGCCGGGGAGCTGTTTTTT. It specifies CASSFAGELFF.

This rearrangement joins TRBV21-1 to TRBJ1-5; the table's D call TRBD1 went unverified against the DNA. TRBV21-1 is flagged as a pseudogene. The CDR3 is 16 residues long. In DNA form, the CDR3 reads TGTGCCAGCAGCAGCTCCGGGACAGGGAGTTACCAGCCCCAGCATTTT. Amino acids: CASSSSGTGSYQPQHF.

The V gene is TRBV6-1, the J gene TRBJ2-7; TRBD2 is a possible D gene (6 bases). V was pared by 2 bases and J by 1 base, with 9 bases between. CDR1 is MNHNS and CDR2 is SASEGT in the germline V gene. This CDR3 is 14 amino acids long. The CDR3 region has the DNA TGTGCCAGCAGTGAATGGGGAGGATCCTACGAGCAGTACTTC. Amino acids: CASSEWGGSYEQYF.

V gene TRBV28 combines with J gene TRBJ1-1; TRBD1 might be the D (6 bases). V lost 5 bases to trimming and J lost 6 bases, with 13 bases between them. The CDR3 length is 13 residues. Germline V lookup: CDR1 MDHEN, CDR2 SYDVKM. DNA of the CDR3: TGTGCCAGCAGTACAGGGAATAGGGCTGAAGCTTTCTTT. Its protein product is CASSTGNRAEAFF.

V is TRBV30 and J is TRBJ1-1; tentative D call: TRBD1 (6 bases). CDR1 is GTSNPN and CDR2 is SVGIG in the germline V gene (reference sequence). V was shortened by 2 bases and J by 1 base, with 8 bases between the two germline ends. The CDR3 has 13 residues. CDR3 nucleotide sequence: TGTGCCTGGAGTAGACAGGAGAACACTGAAGCTTTCTTT. It yields the protein CAWSRQENTEAFF.

V is TRBV11-3 and J is TRBJ2-7; unclear D gene. The CDR3 totals 14 residues. CDR1 and CDR2 from the germline V gene are SGHNT and YENEEA. With 6 bases removed from V and 4 bases from J, the gap between germline ends came to 16 bases. The CDR3 sequence: CASRLLNWSYEQYF. DNA for the CDR3: TGTGCCAGCAGGCTTCTCAACTGGAGTTACGAGCAGTACTTC.

A few counts support this clone. This sequence joins TRBV28 and TRBJ1-1; possible D gene TRBD1, 6 bases. Germline CDR1 reads MDHEN; CDR2 reads SYDVKM. The germline V and J ends were trimmed by 6 bases and 2 bases, with 13 bases remaining between them. There are 14 residues in the CDR3. The CDR3 loop is CASSDRRSNTEAFF. For the CDR3, the DNA is TGTGCCAGCAGCGACAGGAGATCTAACACTGAAGCTTTCTTT.

The rearrangement uses TRBV28 and TRBJ2-7, with 8 positions matching TRBD2. The CDR3 contains 14 residues. Germline lookup yields CDR1 MDHEN and CDR2 SYDVKM. The V and J ends lost 7 bases and 7 bases, in that order; junction bases with no gene match: 12. As DNA, the CDR3 is TGTGCCAGCACCCATCGAGCGGGAGCGAGGGAGCAGTACTTC. It specifies CASTHRAGAREQYF.

This clone showed up many times. This sequence joins TRBV6-6 and TRBJ2-1; TRBD1 matches 11 bases. V was clipped by 6 bases and J by 5 bases; unmatched bases: 3. The CDR3 has 14 residues. Germline lookup yields CDR1 MNHNY and CDR2 SVGAGI (reference sequence). As DNA, the CDR3 is TGTGCCAGCAGGACGGGACAGGGGGACAATGAGCAGTTCTTC. Amino acid sequence: CASRTGQGDNEQFF.

This rearrangement joins TRBV28 to TRBJ2-2; unclear D gene. Germline V gene data show CDR1 as MDHEN and CDR2 as SYDVKM. The CDR3 consists of 11 residues. The V and J ends lost 7 bases and 7 bases respectively, with 7 bases between them. The CDR3, as DNA: TGTGCCAGCAACAGCCTCGGGGAGCTGTTTTTT. Its translation: CASNSLGELFF. Combining the CDR3 with reference TRBV28 and TRBJ2-2 gives the whole variable domain DVKVTQSSRYLVKRTGEKVFLECVQDMDHENMFWYRQDPGLGLRLIYFSYDVKMKEKGDIPEGYSVSREKKERFSLILESASTNQTSMYLCASNSLGELFFGEGSRLTVL.

The chain carries TRBV5-4 and TRBJ2-7, with 10 positions matching TRBD1. Germline loops: CDR1 SGHNT, CDR2 YYREEE (reference sequence). The CDR3 runs 15 residues. V trimming: 3 bases; J trimming: 6 bases; junction bases outside the gene matches: 9. In nucleotides, the CDR3 is TGTGCCAGCAGCTGGGGACAGGGGTTTTTAGGCGAGCAGTACTTC. The encoded protein is CASSWGQGFLGEQYF.